These 12 T cell receptor beta chains share one sample of origin, sequenced in a study of blood T cell repertoires in COVID-19. TCRdb's copy holds only in-frame clones and misses some; the assay was immunoSEQ multiplex PCR. The sample consists of about 250,000 clones, about four fifths of them appearing once. What was sequenced was PBMCs or T cells enriched from blood (not recorded which). These receptors originate from a man in his forties or fifties who had been exposed to COVID-19.

This clone was counted a few times. The chain carries TRBV24-1 and TRBJ2-1; TRBD2 matches at 10 bases. V trimming: 9 bases; J trimming: 9 bases; junction bases outside the gene matches: 13. This CDR3 region has 15 residues. In germline, CDR1 is KGHDR, CDR2 SFDVKD. DNA of the CDR3: TGTGCCACCGGGGGTGGGCTAGCGGGAGTAGTTGAGCAGTTCTTC. Protein: CATGGGLAGVVEQFF.

DNA for the CDR3: TGTGCCAGTAGTATAGACAGGGGTAATTCACCCCTCCACTTT. The encoded protein is CASSIDRGNSPLHF. The chain employs TRBV19 and TRBJ1-6; possibly TRBD1 for D (6 bases). The CDR3 is 14 residues long. The germline V gene has CDR1 LNHDA and CDR2 SQIVND (reference sequence). V was trimmed by 0 bases and J by 6 bases, leaving 6 bases between them.

This rearrangement joins TRBV11-1 to TRBJ1-5, with D perhaps TRBD1 (5 bases). The germline CDR1 and CDR2 sequences are SGHAT and FQDESV (reference sequence). The CDR3 sequence is 14 residues long. The V end was cut by 1 base, the J end by 5 bases, with 9 bases between. Here the CDR3 DNA reads TGTGCCAGCAGCTTAGAGGGGCCGTATCAGCCCCAGCATTTT. Amino acid sequence: CASSLEGPYQPQHF. Using reference TRBV11-1 and TRBJ1-5 for the parts outside the CDR3, the full variable domain is EAEVAQSPRYKITEKSQAVAFWCDPISGHATLYWYRQILGQGPELLVQFQDESVVDDSQLPKDRFSAERLKGVDSTLKIQPAELGDSAMYLCASSLEGPYQPQHFGDGTRLSIL.

The chain recombines TRBV28 with TRBJ2-5; 7 nucleotides align to TRBD1. The CDR3 has 12 amino acids. The V gene's germline CDR1 is MDHEN and CDR2 SYDVKM. V trimming: 6 bases; J trimming: 14 bases; junction bases outside the gene matches: 12. For the CDR3, the DNA is TGTGCCAGCAGGACAGGGTCCAAGAGGAGCTACTTC. It encodes CASRTGSKRSYF.

This rearrangement joins TRBV19 to TRBJ2-3; D gene uncertain. Trimming removed 5 bases at V and 2 bases at J, with 17 bases between. Germline lookup yields CDR1 LNHDA and CDR2 SQIVND (reference sequence). The CDR3 totals 16 residues. This CDR3 reads CASSRVGYTSTDTQYF. CDR3 DNA sequence: TGTGCCAGTAGTCGGGTCGGCTATACTTCCACAGATACGCAGTATTTT.

This clone showed up just once. The chain joins TRBV18 to TRBJ2-7; D is uncertain. This CDR3 spans 14 amino acids. Germline assignment: CDR1 KGHSH and CDR2 LQKENI. V was clipped by 2 bases and J by 0 bases, with 8 bases between them. The CDR3 nucleotides are TGTGCCAGCTCACCAGGTACAAACTCCTACGAGCAGTACTTC. Translating it yields CASSPGTNSYEQYF.

V and J are TRBV19 and TRBJ2-5; tentatively, D is TRBD2 (7 bases). The CDR3 has 15 residues. The V gene's germline CDR1 is LNHDA and CDR2 SQIVND (reference sequence). V lost 1 base to trimming and J lost 5 bases, with 14 bases between them. CDR3 in DNA: TGTGCCAGTAGTATAGTGGGGGGGGGCGGCGAGACCCAGTACTTC. Protein: CASSIVGGGGETQYF.

This chain joins TRBV7-9 and TRBJ1-2; D perhaps matches TRBD1 (5 bases). Looked up from germline, CDR1 is SEHNR and CDR2 is FQNEAQ (reference sequence). CDR3 length equals 16 residues. With 5 bases removed from V and 2 bases from J, the gap between germline ends came to 18 bases. The CDR3 DNA sequence: TGTGCCAGCAGCGCAAGCAAAAACTACAGGAACTATGGCTACACCTTC. Protein product: CASSASKNYRNYGYTF. The whole variable domain, remainder taken from reference TRBV7-9 and TRBJ1-2, is DTGVSQNPRHKITKRGQNVTFRCDPISEHNRLYWYRQTLGQGPEFLTYFQNEAQLEKSRLLSDRFSAERPKGSFSTLEIQRTEQGDSAMYLCASSASKNYRNYGYTFGSGTRLTVV.

The rearrangement uses TRBV11-2 and TRBJ2-5; the D gene is possibly TRBD2 (6 bases). Germline values: CDR1 SGHAT, CDR2 FQNNGV. This CDR3 comprises 13 residues. V was cut by 7 bases and J by 2 bases, with 11 bases left in between. The CDR3 reads CASTGTAQETQYF. The CDR3 bases are TGTGCCAGCACGGGGACTGCACAAGAGACCCAGTACTTC.

This rearrangement joins TRBV7-2 to TRBJ2-3, with 8 bases lining up with TRBD2. Germline V lookup: CDR1 SGHTA, CDR2 FQGNSA. J lost 0 bases, V lost 1 base, and 0 bases had no gene match. The CDR3 loop spans 15 amino acids. The CDR3 loop reads CASSLVAGSTDTQYF. CDR3 bases: TGTGCCAGCAGCTTAGTAGCGGGAAGCACAGATACGCAGTATTTT.

In DNA, the CDR3 is TGTGCCAGCAGCAAAGCGACACAGGTGTACGGAAGGAGAAACACCGGGGAGCTGTTTTTT. Amino acids: CASSKATQVYGRRNTGELFF. This rearrangement joins TRBV21-1 to TRBJ2-2; the table's TRBD1 call for D was not verified on the DNA. TRBV21-1 is termed a pseudogene. The CDR3 extends over 20 amino acids.

This chain connects TRBV5-1 to TRBJ1-1; weak D call: TRBD1 (5 bases). The CDR3 runs to 14 residues. The V gene lost 7 bases and the J gene lost 0 bases, with 13 bases spanning the gap. Looked up from germline, CDR1 is SGHRS and CDR2 is YFSETQ. Here the CDR3 DNA reads TGCGCCAGCCAGGGCAGTGGCATGAACACTGAAGCTTTCTTT. It specifies CASQGSGMNTEAFF.